What follows are 17 T cell receptor beta chains derived from one specimen sequenced in a study of shared T cell receptors in the human thymus. Libraries were prepared by immunoSEQ multiplex PCR; TCRdb keeps only in-frame clonotypes and omits some of them. This table holds hundreds of thousands of clones, 70% to 90% found once. These data also formed part of another study, on human thymus T cells.

Source material: thymocytes. The origin of the receptors is a boy under two years old with a congenital heart defect.

V usage is TRBV6-1 and J usage is TRBJ2-7; 9 bases align to TRBD2. Germline CDR1 is MNHNS and CDR2 is SASEGT. The ends lost 3 bases at V and 5 bases at J; junction bases unmatched: 20. The CDR3 sequence is 19 residues long. CDR3 in DNA: TGTGCCAGCAGTGACTGGGCGTTAGCGGGAGAAAGGGTCCGCAACGAGCAGTACTTC. It specifies CASSDWALAGERVRNEQYF.

The V gene is TRBV14, the J gene TRBJ1-1, with D possibly matching TRBD1 (5 bases). The CDR3 length is 13 residues. The germline V gene has CDR1 SGHDN and CDR2 FVKESK. Deletions cut 6 bases from V and 1 base from J, with 9 bases between. In DNA form, the CDR3 reads TGTGCCAGCAGGGGGGGGAGGAACACTGAAGCTTTCTTT. It is translated as CASRGGRNTEAFF. Supplemented by reference TRBV14 and TRBJ1-1, the full variable domain reads EAGVTQFPSHSVIEKGQTVTLRCDPISGHDNLYWYRRVMGKEIKFLLHFVKESKQDESGMPNNRFLAERTGGTYSTLKVQPAELEDSGVYFCASRGGRNTEAFFGQGTRLTVV.

The chain has TRBV5-4 and TRBJ1-1; 9 nucleotides align to TRBD1. Per germline, CDR1 SGHNT and CDR2 YYREEE (reference sequence). The CDR3 loop spans 13 amino acids. Trimming cost V 3 bases and J 7 bases; bases outside gene matches: 4. CDR3 region: CASSYRDRVEAFF. CDR3 nucleotides: TGTGCCAGCAGCTACCGGGACAGGGTTGAAGCTTTCTTT.

V gene TRBV18 combines with J gene TRBJ2-7; TRBD1 matches at 9 bases. The CDR3 spans 17 residues. V dropped 2 bases and J dropped 5; count of bases not matched to a gene: 13. The germline V gene encodes CDR1 KGHSH and CDR2 LQKENI. CDR3 coding DNA: TGTGCCAGCTCACCATCTTCACAGGGGGCGCTTGTCCACGAGCAGTACTTC. It codes for CASSPSSQGALVHEQYF.

V is TRBV5-1 and J is TRBJ1-1; 9 nucleotides align to TRBD1. V lost 4 bases and J lost 1; bases outside the gene matches: 20. The CDR3 has 20 residues. Germline assignment: CDR1 SGHRS and CDR2 YFSETQ. This CDR3 is CASSPISGPRDRDENTEAFF. CDR3 nucleotide sequence: TGCGCCAGCAGCCCGATTTCCGGTCCCCGGGACAGGGACGAGAACACTGAAGCTTTCTTT.

The chain joins TRBV10-3 to TRBJ2-1, with 10 bases aligning to TRBD1. Looked up from germline, CDR1 is ENHRY and CDR2 is SYGVKD. This CDR3 region has 14 residues. Losses at the gene ends were 5 bases for V and 6 bases for J; bases not matched to a gene: 4. As DNA, the CDR3 is TGTGCCATCAGTAGACAGGGGGCCTGCAATGAGCAGTTCTTC. This sequence encodes CAISRQGACNEQFF.

The chain recombines TRBV2 with TRBJ2-5, with D perhaps TRBD1 (6 bases). The CDR3 has 18 residues. Germline V gives CDR1 SNHLY, CDR2 FYNNEI. V was trimmed by 3 bases and J by 0 bases, leaving 20 bases between them. CDR3 DNA sequence: TGTGCCAGCAGTGATTTCGGTTGGAGGACAGAGTACCAAGAGACCCAGTACTTC. Its translation: CASSDFGWRTEYQETQYF.

J is TRBJ2-1 and V is TRBV4-1; 11 bases agree with TRBD2. From germline, CDR1 is MGHRA and CDR2 YSYEKL. V was pared by 0 bases and J by 9 bases, with 10 bases of the junction left unmatched. The length of the CDR3 is 17 residues. CDR3 in amino acids: CASSQDLVAGGLLEQFF. The CDR3 nucleotides are TGCGCCAGCAGCCAAGATCTGGTAGCGGGAGGGCTACTTGAGCAGTTCTTC.

CDR3 sequence reads: CASSAGTGNGYTF. DNA of the CDR3: TGTGCCAGCAGCGCGGGGACAGGGAATGGCTACACCTTC. The chain joins TRBV7-3 to TRBJ1-2; TRBD1 matches 9 bases. The CDR3 extends over 13 amino acids. V shed 5 bases, J shed 6 bases, and the junction held 4 bases outside the gene matches. Germline V gene data show CDR1 as SGHTA and CDR2 as FQGTGA.

The chain couples TRBV7-9 to TRBJ2-1, with 14 bases that match TRBD2. This CDR3 has 17 residues. Germline values: CDR1 SEHNR, CDR2 FQNEAQ (reference sequence). With 5 bases clipped from V and 8 bases from J, the junction kept 11 bases outside the gene matches. In DNA, the CDR3 is TGTGCCAGCAGCCCAACCAGCGGGACTAGCGGGAGATATGAGCAGTTCTTC. Amino acid sequence: CASSPTSGTSGRYEQFF. The full variable domain, in which reference TRBV7-9 and TRBJ2-1 provide the parts outside the CDR3, is DTGVSQNPRHKITKRGQNVTFRCDPISEHNRLYWYRQTLGQGPEFLTYFQNEAQLEKSRLLSDRFSAERPKGSFSTLEIQRTEQGDSAMYLCASSPTSGTSGRYEQFFGPGTRLTVL.

Note on this clone: Other DNA sequences of this sample code for an identical CDR3. This sequence joins TRBV5-1 and TRBJ2-7, with 10 bases lining up with TRBD1. The trim removed 3 bases at V and 0 bases at J, leaving 3 bases unmatched. CDR1 and CDR2 (germline): SGHRS, YFSETQ. This CDR3 comprises 15 residues. This CDR3 is CASSSRDRGSYEQYF. In DNA form, the CDR3 reads TGCGCCAGCAGCTCCCGGGACAGGGGCTCCTACGAGCAGTACTTC.

The gene calls are TRBV7-2 and TRBJ2-7, with 11 bases identical to TRBD1. The V and J ends lost 4 bases and 1 base, in that order; junction bases with no gene match: 15. The CDR3 has 19 amino acids. In germline, CDR1 is SGHTA, CDR2 FQGNSA. CDR3 amino acids: CASSSSFAGGTGGSYEQYF. DNA of the CDR3: TGTGCCAGCAGCTCATCTTTCGCCGGGGGGACAGGGGGTTCCTACGAGCAGTACTTC.

This clone was picked up a small number of times. This chain connects TRBV19 to TRBJ2-5; D is possibly TRBD2 (6 bases). The DNA end lines up better with TRBJ2-7; the J call may be wrong. The CDR3 is 13 residues long. Per germline, CDR1 LNHDA and CDR2 SQIVND (reference sequence). The CDR3 spells CASSIGGLYEQYF. The CDR3 DNA is TGTGCCAGTAGTATAGGGGGACTCTACGAGCAGTACTTC.

The rearrangement links TRBV19 to TRBJ2-7, with D possibly being TRBD1 (6 bases). The CDR3 has 16 residues. Germline lookup yields CDR1 LNHDA and CDR2 SQIVND (reference sequence). Trimming removed 4 bases from V and 0 bases from J, with 16 bases in between. This CDR3 is CASSKDRYSDSYEQYF. The CDR3, as DNA: TGTGCCAGTAGTAAGGACAGATACTCCGACTCCTACGAGCAGTACTTC.

This chain connects TRBV18 to TRBJ2-7; 9 bases fit TRBD1. Germline V gene sequence: CDR1 KGHSH, CDR2 LQKENI. After removal of 2 bases from V and 4 bases from J, the junction contained 6 bases not matched to a gene. This CDR3 has 15 amino acids. CDR3 in DNA: TGTGCCAGCTCACCAGAGACAGGGGGTGGATACGAGCAGTACTTC. Translation: CASSPETGGGYEQYF. Full variable domain (remainder filled in from reference TRBV18 and TRBJ2-7): NAGVMQNPRHLVRRRGQEARLRCSPMKGHSHVYWYRQLPEEGLKFMVYLQKENIIDESGMPKERFSAEFPKEGPSILRIQQVVRGDSAAYFCASSPETGGGYEQYFGPGTRLTVT.

The rearrangement links TRBV25-1 to TRBJ2-1, with 11 bases fitting TRBD2. Looked up from germline, CDR1 is MGHDK and CDR2 is SYGVNS. The V gene end was trimmed by 1 base and the J gene end by 4 bases; junction bases not matched to a gene: 6. This CDR3 region has 17 residues. CDR3 in DNA: TGTGCCAGCAGTGAATTGCGAGTAGCGGGAGGGTACAATGAGCAGTTCTTC. Encoded protein: CASSELRVAGGYNEQFF.

The chain recombines TRBV5-4 with TRBJ2-1, with 9 bases aligning to TRBD2. The CDR3 spans 16 residues. The V gene's germline CDR1 is SGHNT and CDR2 YYREEE (reference sequence). Unmatched junction bases numbered 6, after V lost 5 bases and J lost 0 bases. CDR3 nucleotide sequence: TGTGCCAGCAGTAGCGGGAGTTATCCCTCCTACAATGAGCAGTTCTTC. Its translation: CASSSGSYPSYNEQFF.